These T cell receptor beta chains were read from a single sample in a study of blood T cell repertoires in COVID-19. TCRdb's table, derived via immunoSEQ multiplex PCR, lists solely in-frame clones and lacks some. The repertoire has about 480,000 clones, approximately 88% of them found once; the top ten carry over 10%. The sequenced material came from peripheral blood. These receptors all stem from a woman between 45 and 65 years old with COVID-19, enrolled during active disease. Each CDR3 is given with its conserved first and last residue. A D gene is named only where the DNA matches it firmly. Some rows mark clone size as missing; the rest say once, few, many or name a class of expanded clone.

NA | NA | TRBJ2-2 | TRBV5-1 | TGCGCCAGCAGCTTAATACCCAGGGATAACACCGGGGAGCTGTTTTTT | CASSLIPRDNTGELFF
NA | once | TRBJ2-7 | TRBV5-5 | TGTGCCAGCACCCTAAGGTTAGCACAAGGCGAGCAGTACTTC | CASTLRLAQGEQYF
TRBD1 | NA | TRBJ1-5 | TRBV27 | TGTGCCAGCAGCCGGGACAGGGGGGGTAGGCAGCCCCAGCATTTT | CASSRDRGGRQPQHF
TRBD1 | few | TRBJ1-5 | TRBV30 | TGTGCCTGGAGTAAGACAGGGTTGGGGTCCCATTTT | CAWSKTGLGSHF
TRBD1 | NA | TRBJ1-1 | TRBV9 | TGTGCCAGCAGCGCCCCGTTGAGGACAGGGTCCATGAACACTGAAGCTTTCTTT | CASSAPLRTGSMNTEAFF
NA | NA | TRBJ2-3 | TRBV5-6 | TGTGCCAGCATAGGGGGGGGTCCCACAGATACGCAGTATTTT | CASIGGGPTDTQYF
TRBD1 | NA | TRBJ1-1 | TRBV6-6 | TGTGCCAGCAGTCAGCCGCGACAGGGGGCAATGGTCACTGAAGCTTTCTTT | CASSQPRQGAMVTEAFF
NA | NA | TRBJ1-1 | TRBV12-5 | TGTGCTAGTGGTTTGGTACTGCGGGGCGCGAACACTGAAGCTTTCTTT | CASGLVLRGANTEAFF
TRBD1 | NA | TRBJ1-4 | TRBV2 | TGTGCCAGCAGTGAAGTGCATGGACAGGGGGTTCTTGAAAAACTGTTTTTT | CASSEVHGQGVLEKLFF
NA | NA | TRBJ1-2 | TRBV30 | TGTGCCTGGAGTGTCAAACAGGGTGGAGGCTACACCTTC | CAWSVKQGGGYTF
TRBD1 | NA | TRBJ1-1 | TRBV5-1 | TGCGCCAGCAGTCCTACGGGACAGGGAGCTGAAGCTTTCTTT | CASSPTGQGAEAFF
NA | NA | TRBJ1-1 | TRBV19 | TGTGCCAGTAGTATAAGTAAGGGCGGGGAAGCTTTCTTT | CASSISKGGEAFF
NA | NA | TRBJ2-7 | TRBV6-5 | TGTGCCAGCAGCCGCATCACCGGCGAGCAGTACTTC | CASSRITGEQYF
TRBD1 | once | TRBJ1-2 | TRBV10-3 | TGTGCCATCAAGGACAGGGGGCAGAGGTATGGCTACACCTTC | CAIKDRGQRYGYTF
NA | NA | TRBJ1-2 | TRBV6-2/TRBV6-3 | TGTGCCAGCAGTGTCCTCCGTTTTCGGGGGTTTTCCTATGGCTACACCTTC | CASSVLRFRGFSYGYTF
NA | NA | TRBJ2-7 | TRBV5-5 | TGTGCCAGCAGCTTAAACGGGGAAGAGCAGTACTTC | CASSLNGEEQYF
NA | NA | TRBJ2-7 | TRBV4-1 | TGCGCCAGCAGCCAAGCGGAGCTAGCCATGGAGCAGTACTTC | CASSQAELAMEQYF
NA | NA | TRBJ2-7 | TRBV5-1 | TGCGCCAGCAGCTTGGCGCGCGAGCAGTACTTC | CASSLAREQYF
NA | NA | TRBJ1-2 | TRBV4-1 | TGCGCCAGCAGCTCCTCCCTCATAGGCAGGGCTGGCTACACCTTC | CASSSSLIGRAGYTF
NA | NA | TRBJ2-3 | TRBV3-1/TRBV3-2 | TGTGCCAGCAGCCACGATCAGAGGACAGATACGCAGTATTTT | CASSHDQRTDTQYF
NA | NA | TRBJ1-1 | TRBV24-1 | TGTGCCACCAGGGACAGCCTGAACACTGAAGCTTTCTTT | CATRDSLNTEAFF
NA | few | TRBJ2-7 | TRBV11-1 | TGTGCCAGCAGCTCAGCCCCCACGAGCTCCTACGAGCAGTACTTC | CASSSAPTSSYEQYF
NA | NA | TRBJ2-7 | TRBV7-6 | TGTGCCAGCAGCTTAAGGCAGGGGCCGGGTTTTCCTCGCGAGCAGTACTTC | CASSLRQGPGFPREQYF
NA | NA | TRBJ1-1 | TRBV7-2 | TGTGCCAGCAGCCTTCAAGGGGCGTCTGAAGCTTTCTTT | CASSLQGASEAFF
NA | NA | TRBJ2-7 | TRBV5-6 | TGTGCCAGCAGCTTAGTCAACTCCCGTTTGACTCACGAGCAGTACTTC | CASSLVNSRLTHEQYF
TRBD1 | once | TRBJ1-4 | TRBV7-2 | TGTGCCAGCAGCTATTCAGGGGGGGAAAAACTGTTTTTT | CASSYSGGEKLFF
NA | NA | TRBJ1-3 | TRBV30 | TGTGCCTGGAGTGTGGTGCACGGGGACACCATATATTTT | CAWSVVHGDTIYF
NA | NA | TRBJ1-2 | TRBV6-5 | TGTGCCAGCAGCTACAGGGCCGGGGACTATGGCTACACCTTC | CASSYRAGDYGYTF
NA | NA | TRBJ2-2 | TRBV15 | TGTGCCACCAGCGCGTCTAGGCACGGGGAGCTGTTTTTT | CATSASRHGELFF
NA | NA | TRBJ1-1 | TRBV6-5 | TGTGCCAGTGGACGGGAGAACACTGAAGCTTTCTTT | CASGRENTEAFF
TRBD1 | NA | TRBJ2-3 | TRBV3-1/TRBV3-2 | TGTGCCAGCAGCCAGACAGGGGAGGCAGATACGCAGTATTTT | CASSQTGEADTQYF
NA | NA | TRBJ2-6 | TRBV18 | TGTGCCAGCTCACCACCAGACAGGTTGACCTCTGGGGCCAACGTCCTGACTTTC | CASSPPDRLTSGANVLTF
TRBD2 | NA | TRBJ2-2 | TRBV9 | TGTGCCAGCAGCGTAGCTGGTAGCGGGGGAACCGGGGAGCTGTTTTTT | CASSVAGSGGTGELFF
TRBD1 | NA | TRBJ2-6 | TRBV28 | TGTGCCAGCAGACCGAACAGGGGGCTATGGTCTGGGGCCAACGTCCTGACTTTC | CASRPNRGLWSGANVLTF
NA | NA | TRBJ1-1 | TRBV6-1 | TGTGCCAGCAGTGATGCGAGGGACACTGAAGCTTTCTTT | CASSDARDTEAFF
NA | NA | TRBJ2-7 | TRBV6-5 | TGTGCCAGCAGCTCGTCTTTGGGCATCGTCTACGAGCAGTACTTC | CASSSSLGIVYEQYF
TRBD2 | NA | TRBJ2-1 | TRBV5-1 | TGCGCCAGCAGTCTGGCGGGGGACTACAATGAGCAGTTCTTC | CASSLAGDYNEQFF
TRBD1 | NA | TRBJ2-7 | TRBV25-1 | TGTGCCAGCGGTGGACAGGGGGTGTACGAGCAGTACTTC | CASGGQGVYEQYF
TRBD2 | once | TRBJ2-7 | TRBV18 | TGTGCCAGCTCCCCACGGGAGGGGGACGAGCAGTACTTC | CASSPREGDEQYF
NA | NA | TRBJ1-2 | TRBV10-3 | TGTGCCATCAGTGAGTCGTTAGTCGCACAGCGCTACACCTTC | CAISESLVAQRYTF
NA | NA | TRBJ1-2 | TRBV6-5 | TGTGCCAGCAGTTACGAGGCAGTGAACTATGGCTACACCTTC | CASSYEAVNYGYTF
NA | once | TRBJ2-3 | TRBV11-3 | TGTGCCAGCAGCTTAGAGGCGGCAGATACGCAGTATTTT | CASSLEAADTQYF
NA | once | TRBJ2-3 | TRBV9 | TGTGCCAGCAGCGCGCATCAGGGAATCACAGATACGCAGTATTTT | CASSAHQGITDTQYF
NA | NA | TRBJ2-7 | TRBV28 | TGTGCCAGCAGTACTCACAGCAAGGCAGGCTACGAGCAGTACTTC | CASSTHSKAGYEQYF
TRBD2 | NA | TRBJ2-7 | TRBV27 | TGTGCCAGCAGTTTATCACATAATAGCGGGGGCCCCTCCTACGAGCAGTACTTC | CASSLSHNSGGPSYEQYF
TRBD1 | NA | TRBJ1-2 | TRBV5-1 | TGCGCCAGCAGCTTCCGACAGGGGGCATATGGCTACACCTTC | CASSFRQGAYGYTF
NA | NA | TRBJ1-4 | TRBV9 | TGTGCCAGCAGCGTAAACGGAGATAATGAAAAACTGTTTTTT | CASSVNGDNEKLFF
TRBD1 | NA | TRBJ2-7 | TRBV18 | TGTGCCAGCTCAGACAGGGTAAGCTACGAGCAGTACTTC | CASSDRVSYEQYF
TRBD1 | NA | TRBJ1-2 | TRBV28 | TGTGCCAGCACTACAGGGGATCCCTATGGCTACACCTTC | CASTTGDPYGYTF
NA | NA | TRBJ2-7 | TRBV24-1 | TGTGCCACCAGAGGACAATATGGCGAGCAGTACTTC | CATRGQYGEQYF
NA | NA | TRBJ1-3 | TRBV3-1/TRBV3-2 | TGTGCCAGCAGCCCGTCCCTCGGGACACACACTGGAAACACCATATATTTT | CASSPSLGTHTGNTIYF
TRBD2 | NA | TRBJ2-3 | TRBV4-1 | TGCGCCAGCAGCCTGGGACTAGCGGGGAGCACAGATACGCAGTATTTT | CASSLGLAGSTDTQYF
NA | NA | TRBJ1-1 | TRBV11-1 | TGTGCCAGCAGCTTGGGCAGCTTAAACACTGAAGCTTTCTTT | CASSLGSLNTEAFF
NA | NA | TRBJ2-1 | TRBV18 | TGTGCCAGCTCACTCGGAACTAGCTGGCGAAATGAGCAGTTCTTC | CASSLGTSWRNEQFF
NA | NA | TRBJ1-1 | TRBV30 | TGTGCCTGGAGTGTTCAGTGGCGGCGGAACACTGAAGCTTTCTTT | CAWSVQWRRNTEAFF
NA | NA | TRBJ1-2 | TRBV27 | TGTGCCAGCAGTTCACAGGGAAACTATGGCTACACCTTC | CASSSQGNYGYTF
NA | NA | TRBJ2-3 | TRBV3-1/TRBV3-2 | TGTGCCAGCAGCCAACCAGGAGATACGCAGTATTTT | CASSQPGDTQYF
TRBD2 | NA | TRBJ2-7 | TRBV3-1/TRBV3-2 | TGTGCCAGCAGCGAGACTAGCGGGGGCTCCTACGAGCAGTACTTC | CASSETSGGSYEQYF